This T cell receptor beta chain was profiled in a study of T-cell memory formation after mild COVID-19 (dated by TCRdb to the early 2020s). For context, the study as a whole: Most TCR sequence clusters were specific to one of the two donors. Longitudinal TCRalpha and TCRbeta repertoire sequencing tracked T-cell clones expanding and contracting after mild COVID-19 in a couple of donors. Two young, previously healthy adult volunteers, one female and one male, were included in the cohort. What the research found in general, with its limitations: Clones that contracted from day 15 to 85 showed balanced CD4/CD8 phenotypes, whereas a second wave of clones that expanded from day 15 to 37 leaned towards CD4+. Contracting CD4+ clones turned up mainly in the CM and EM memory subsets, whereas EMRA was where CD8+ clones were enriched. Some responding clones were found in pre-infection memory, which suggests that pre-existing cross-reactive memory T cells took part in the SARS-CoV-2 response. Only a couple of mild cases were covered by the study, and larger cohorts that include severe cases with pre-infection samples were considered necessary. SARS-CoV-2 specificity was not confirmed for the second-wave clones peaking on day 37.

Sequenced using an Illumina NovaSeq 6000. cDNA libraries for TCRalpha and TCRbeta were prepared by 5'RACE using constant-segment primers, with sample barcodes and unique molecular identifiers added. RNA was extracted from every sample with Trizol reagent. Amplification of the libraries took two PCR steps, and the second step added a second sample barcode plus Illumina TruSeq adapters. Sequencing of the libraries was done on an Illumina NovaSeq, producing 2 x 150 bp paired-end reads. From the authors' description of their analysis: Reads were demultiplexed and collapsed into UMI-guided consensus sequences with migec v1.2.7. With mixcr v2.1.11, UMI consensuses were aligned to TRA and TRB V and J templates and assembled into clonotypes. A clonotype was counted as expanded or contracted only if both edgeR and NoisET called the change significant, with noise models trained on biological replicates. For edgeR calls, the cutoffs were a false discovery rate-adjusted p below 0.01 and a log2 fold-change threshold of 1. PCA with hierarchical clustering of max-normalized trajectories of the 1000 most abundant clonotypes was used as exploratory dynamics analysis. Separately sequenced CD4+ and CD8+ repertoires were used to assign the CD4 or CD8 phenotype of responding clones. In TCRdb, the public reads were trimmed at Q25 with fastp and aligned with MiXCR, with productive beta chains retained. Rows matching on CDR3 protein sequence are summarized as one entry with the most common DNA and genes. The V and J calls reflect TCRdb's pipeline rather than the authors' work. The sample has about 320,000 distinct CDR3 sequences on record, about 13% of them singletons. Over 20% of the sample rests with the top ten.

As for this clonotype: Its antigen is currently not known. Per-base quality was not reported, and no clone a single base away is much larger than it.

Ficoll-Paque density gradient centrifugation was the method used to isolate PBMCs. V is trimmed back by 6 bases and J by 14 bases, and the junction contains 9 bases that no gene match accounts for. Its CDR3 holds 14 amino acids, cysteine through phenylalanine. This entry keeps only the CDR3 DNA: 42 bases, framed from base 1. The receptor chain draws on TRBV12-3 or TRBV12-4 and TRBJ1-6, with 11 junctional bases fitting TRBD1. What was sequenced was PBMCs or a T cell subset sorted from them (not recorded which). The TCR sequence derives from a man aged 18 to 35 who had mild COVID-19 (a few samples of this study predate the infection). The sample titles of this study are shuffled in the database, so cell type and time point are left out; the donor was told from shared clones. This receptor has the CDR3 CASSSGTGGFTLHF. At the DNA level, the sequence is TGTGCCAGCAGCTCCGGGACAGGGGGATTCACCCTCCACTTT.